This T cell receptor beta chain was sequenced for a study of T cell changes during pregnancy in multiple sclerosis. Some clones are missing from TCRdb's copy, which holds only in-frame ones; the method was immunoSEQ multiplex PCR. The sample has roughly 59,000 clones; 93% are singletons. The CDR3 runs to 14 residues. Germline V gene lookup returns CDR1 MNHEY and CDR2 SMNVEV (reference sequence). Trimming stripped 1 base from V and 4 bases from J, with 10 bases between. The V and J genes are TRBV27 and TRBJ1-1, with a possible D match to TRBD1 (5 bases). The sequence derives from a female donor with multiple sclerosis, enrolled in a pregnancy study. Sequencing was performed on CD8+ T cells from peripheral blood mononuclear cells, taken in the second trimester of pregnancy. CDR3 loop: CASSLFGQGTEAFF. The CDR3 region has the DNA TGTGCCAGCAGTTTATTTGGGCAGGGCACTGAAGCTTTCTTT.